Reported below is one T cell receptor (beta chain). This table comes from immunoSEQ multiplex PCR, and its TCRdb copy is limited to in-frame clones, with some not included. Among about 380,000 clones listed, roughly 80% were seen once. The entry originates in a study of blood T cell repertoires in COVID-19. Germline values: CDR1 SGHKS, CDR2 YYEKEE (reference sequence). Trimming took 1 base from V and 6 from J, leaving 14 bases between them. CDR3 size: 14 residues. The chain carries TRBV5-5 and TRBJ2-7; D perhaps matches TRBD2 (5 bases). Material: peripheral blood. The receptor was derived from a human donor with acute or convalescent COVID-19. The donor label of this sample is uncertain. The CDR3 DNA reads TGTGCCAGCAGCTTGCCACTCCGGCGGGCCGAGCAGTACTTC. Translated, it gives CASSLPLRRAEQYF.